These T cell receptor beta chains were read from a single sample in a study of blood T cell repertoires in COVID-19. The data were produced by immunoSEQ multiplex PCR, yet TCRdb's version contains in-frame clones alone and is incomplete. The sample holds roughly 100,000 clones, around 82% seen once. The sequenced sample consisted of peripheral blood. The receptors were sampled from a human donor in a cohort sampled during active or convalescent COVID-19. CDR3s include the opening cysteine and the closing phenylalanine or tryptophan. D genes are given only for firm matches. Size values are once, few and many counts, or a class for expanded clones, and some rows have none.

j_gene	v_gene	d_gene	abundance	CDR3nt	CDR3aa
TRBJ2-5	TRBV4-1	TRBD1	.	TGCGCCAGCAGCCAAGCGGACAGGGACCACGAGACCCAGTACTTC	CASSQADRDHETQYF
TRBJ1-2	TRBV30	.	few	TGTGCCTGGAGTGTGGCCAACGACTATGGCTACACCTTC	CAWSVANDYGYTF
TRBJ2-1	TRBV7-3	.	.	TGTGCCAGCAGCCGCCGAGGGGGGGCGATGCGCGGTGAGCAGTTCTTC	CASSRRGGAMRGEQFF
TRBJ2-3	TRBV7-9	.	once	TGTGCCAGCAGCTTCAGGGGTTTGAGCACAGATACGCAGTATTTT	CASSFRGLSTDTQYF
TRBJ1-1	TRBV5-5	.	.	TGTGCCAGCAGACGCGACAGGTTGGAAGCTTTCTTT	CASRRDRLEAFF
TRBJ1-2	TRBV6-5	.	.	TGTGCCAGCAGCTTGACACCAAACTATGGCTACACCTTC	CASSLTPNYGYTF
TRBJ1-3	TRBV15	.	.	TGTGCCACCAGCAGAGATGCTTCGGGTGGAAACACCATATATTTT	CATSRDASGGNTIYF
TRBJ1-1	TRBV18	.	.	TGTGCCAGCTCACCATCGAGGTGGGGGCTGGGAACTGAAGCTTTCTTT	CASSPSRWGLGTEAFF
TRBJ1-4	TRBV7-2	TRBD1	.	TGTGCCAGCAGCACCACAGGGGGGGGTAATGAAAAACTGTTTTTT	CASSTTGGGNEKLFF
TRBJ1-4	TRBV25-1	.	.	TGTGCCAGCAGTGAGACAGTCGGGAATGAAAAACTGTTTTTT	CASSETVGNEKLFF
TRBJ1-2	TRBV6-6	.	.	TGTGCCAGCAGTTACCCCGTGGGGGGTGGCGATGGCTACACCTTC	CASSYPVGGGDGYTF
TRBJ1-5	TRBV6-6	.	.	TGTGCCAGCAGTCAGACCGACTCGACAGCCCCCGGGCAGCCCCAGCATTTT	CASSQTDSTAPGQPQHF
TRBJ2-7	TRBV28	.	.	TGTGCCAGCAGCCGCACCGACAGGTATACCTACGAGCAGTACTTC	CASSRTDRYTYEQYF
TRBJ1-1	TRBV4-1	.	.	TGCGCCAGCAGCCGCGGCCCGAACACTGAAGCTTTCTTT	CASSRGPNTEAFF
TRBJ1-4	TRBV7-9	.	.	TGTGCCAGCAGCTTCGACAGTGGCCGGGAAAAACTGTTTTTT	CASSFDSGREKLFF
TRBJ2-7	TRBV6-5	TRBD1	.	TGTGCCAGTCACCGGGACAGGGAATACTACGAGCAGTACTTC	CASHRDREYYEQYF
TRBJ1-2	TRBV4-1	TRBD1	.	TGCGCCAGCAGCCAACCGGGACAGTCTAACTATGGCTACACCTTC	CASSQPGQSNYGYTF
TRBJ2-1	TRBV5-4	TRBD2	many	TGTGCCAGCAGGCGTAAAACTAGCGGGGGAACTCCCGGTGGGTACAATGAGCAGTTCTTC	CASRRKTSGGTPGGYNEQFF
TRBJ2-1	TRBV5-1	TRBD1	few	TGCGCCAGCGTTGGGACAGGGCTCAATGAGCAGTTCTTC	CASVGTGLNEQFF
TRBJ1-2	TRBV28	.	.	TGTGCCAGCAGTCAGCACAGAATCTATGGCTACACCTTC	CASSQHRIYGYTF
TRBJ2-7	TRBV24-1	.	.	TGTGCCACCAGCAGGGACTCCTACGAGCAGTACTTC	CATSRDSYEQYF
TRBJ1-3	TRBV5-1	.	.	TGCGCCAGCAGCCTAGTACAGGGCAACGGCGGCACCATATATTTT	CASSLVQGNGGTIYF
TRBJ1-1	TRBV29-1	.	.	TGCAGCGCTAAGGACGTCAGGGACACTGAAGCTTTCTTT	CSAKDVRDTEAFF
TRBJ2-3	TRBV24-1	TRBD2	.	TGTGCCACCAGTGACCGGACTAGCGGGGGATACACAGATACGCAGTATTTT	CATSDRTSGGYTDTQYF
TRBJ1-1	TRBV14	TRBD1	.	TGTGCCAGCAGCCCGGAGGGGGACAGGGTAGGACGGAAGATGAACACTGAAGCTTTCTTT	CASSPEGDRVGRKMNTEAFF
TRBJ2-7	TRBV7-9	.	.	TGTGCCAGCAGCTTAGGGGACAACCCCTGGCAGTACTTC	CASSLGDNPWQYF
TRBJ1-1	TRBV19	.	.	TGTGCCAGTAGTTTATCGAACACTGAAGCTTTCTTT	CASSLSNTEAFF
TRBJ1-6	TRBV7-9	.	.	TGTGCCAGCAGCTTTTCAGGGGAAAGTTCACCCCTCCACTTT	CASSFSGESSPLHF
TRBJ1-2	TRBV19	.	.	TGTGCCAGCAGGACGGTGGGGGGTGGCTACACCTTC	CASRTVGGGYTF
TRBJ1-3	TRBV7-2	TRBD1	.	TGTGCCAGCAGCACAGGGGGCCCTGGAAACACCATATATTTT	CASSTGGPGNTIYF
TRBJ2-3	TRBV5-8	.	.	TGTGCCAGCAGCATCCAAGCCTCCCCCACAGATACGCAGTATTTT	CASSIQASPTDTQYF
TRBJ2-2	TRBV4-1	TRBD2	.	TGCGCCAGCAGCCCAGAAACTAGCGGGGGACACACCGGGGAGCTGTTTTTT	CASSPETSGGHTGELFF
TRBJ2-5	TRBV19	.	.	TGTGCCAGTAGCTCCCGGGCCAAAGCCGGGGGGACCCAGTACTTC	CASSSRAKAGGTQYF
TRBJ2-3	TRBV28	TRBD2	.	TGTGCCACGCGGGGGGGCGTGGATACGCAGTATTTT	CATRGGVDTQYF
TRBJ2-1	TRBV10-3	TRBD1	.	TGTGCCATCAGTGAGCGGGAGCCGGGACAGGGGGCCGGAGAGCAGTTCTTC	CAISEREPGQGAGEQFF
TRBJ1-2	TRBV4-1	.	.	TGCGCCAGCAGCCAAGATAGGTTGCGCGGGAGGACAAACTATGGCTACACCTTC	CASSQDRLRGRTNYGYTF
TRBJ2-6	TRBV19	.	.	TGTGCCAGTAGCTTTAGCAGATGGCAAACTTTC	CASSFSRWQTF
TRBJ1-6	TRBV5-6	.	.	TGTGCCAGCAGCTTAGACTCGGATTCACCCCTCCACTTT	CASSLDSDSPLHF